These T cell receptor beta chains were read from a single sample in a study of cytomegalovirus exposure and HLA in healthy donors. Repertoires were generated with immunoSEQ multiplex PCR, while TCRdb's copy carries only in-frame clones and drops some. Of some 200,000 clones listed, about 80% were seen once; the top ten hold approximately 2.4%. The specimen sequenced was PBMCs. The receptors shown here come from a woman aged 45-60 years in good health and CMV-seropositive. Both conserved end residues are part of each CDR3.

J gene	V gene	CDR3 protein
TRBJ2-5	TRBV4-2	CASSQDPGLAGGDGQETQYF
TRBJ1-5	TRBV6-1	CASRETGAPRNSNQPQHF
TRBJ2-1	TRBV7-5	CARSLTPTGSGDEQFF
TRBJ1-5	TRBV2	CASRGTGGTNQPQHF
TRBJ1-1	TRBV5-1	CASSLASVPQGTEAFF
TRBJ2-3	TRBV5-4	CASSPSGGALVPDTQYF
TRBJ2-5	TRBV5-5	CASSLPPGETQYF
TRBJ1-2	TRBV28	CASSDLRGYTF
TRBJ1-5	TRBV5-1	CASSLDGTGMEPQHF
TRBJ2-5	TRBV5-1	CASSLGGTSSPQETQYF
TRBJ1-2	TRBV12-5	CASGTPGQGPSNYGYTF
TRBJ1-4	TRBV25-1	CASSATGGTNEKLFF
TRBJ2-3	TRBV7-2	CASSQNVAADTQYF
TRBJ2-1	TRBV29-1	CSVVDRGLGEQFF
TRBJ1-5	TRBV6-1	CASSERQPGNQPQHF
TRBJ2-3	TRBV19	CASSGGAVADTQYF
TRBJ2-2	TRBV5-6	CASSFGGRANTGELFF